These 8 T cell receptor beta chains originate from one sample sequenced in a study of T-cell memory formation after mild COVID-19. TCRdb passed the 5' RACE reads through MiXCR, listing each CDR3 protein once. The repertoire holds about 470,000 distinct CDR3 sequences, with around a sixth as singletons. Sequences were obtained from PBMCs or a T cell subset sorted from them (not recorded which). The source is an adult woman who had mild COVID-19 (a few samples of this study predate the infection). Cell type and time point are not known.

The chain has TRBV4-2 and TRBJ1-1; D is ambiguous. V shed 3 bases and J shed 0 bases, with 11 bases lying between them. This CDR3 comprises 15 residues. Germline V lookup: CDR1 LGHNA, CDR2 YNFKEQ. The CDR3 loop is CASSQDGFLNTEAFF. The DNA for the CDR3 is TGTGCCAGCAGCCAGGACGGATTCTTGAACACTGAAGCTTTCTTT.

This clonotype has more than one count but fewer than ten. CDR3 sequence (DNA): TGCGCCAGCAGCTTGGATGGGGGCCCGAGCACTGAAGCTTTCTTT. Amino acid sequence: CASSLDGGPSTEAFF. V and J are TRBV5-1 and TRBJ1-1, with D possibly TRBD1 on 6 matching bases. CDR1 SGHRS and CDR2 YFSETQ come from the germline V gene. This CDR3 has 15 amino acids. V was trimmed by 0 bases and J by 4 bases, leaving 13 bases between them.

The V and J genes are TRBV28 and TRBJ2-3; a possible D gene is TRBD2 (6 bases). CDR1 and CDR2 (germline): MDHEN, SYDVKM. V was trimmed by 2 bases and J by 6 bases, leaving 12 bases between them. This CDR3 has 14 amino acids. The CDR3 spells CASSLPRREDTQYF. CDR3 in DNA: TGTGCCAGCAGTTTACCCCGGAGGGAGGATACGCAGTATTTT.

V gene TRBV19 combines with J gene TRBJ1-5; D not certain. Looked up from germline, CDR1 is LNHDA and CDR2 is SQIVND (reference sequence). The CDR3 totals 16 residues. Trimming left V 3 bases short and J 2 bases short, with 14 bases between. The CDR3 DNA follows: TGTGCCAGTAGTATGCCCCCACAGTACGGCAATCAGCCCCAGCATTTT. It specifies CASSMPPQYGNQPQHF.

Many counts were recorded for this clonotype. The rearrangement uses TRBV7-9 and TRBJ2-5; no reliable D call. The CDR3 loop spans 14 amino acids. Germline V CDR1 and CDR2: SEHNR, FQNEAQ (reference sequence). V was clipped by 2 bases and J by 5 bases, with 12 bases between them. As DNA, the CDR3 is TGTGCCAGCAGCTTATTTCTCGACGGGGAGACCCAGTACTTC. Translated: CASSLFLDGETQYF.

V usage is TRBV6-5 and J usage is TRBJ1-3, with D maybe TRBD1 (5 bases). Trimming pared 0 bases from V and 4 bases from J, leaving 13 bases between. The CDR3 spans 16 residues. Germline loops: CDR1 MNHEY, CDR2 SVGAGI. In DNA form, the CDR3 reads TGTGCCAGCAGTTACTCCTGGGGGAGAGGCGGAAACACCATATATTTT. Amino acid sequence: CASSYSWGRGGNTIYF.

The rearrangement links TRBV6-6 to TRBJ2-3, with no clear D. The CDR3 length is 15 residues. The ends were cut back, 4 bases at V and 4 bases at J, with 15 bases in the middle. CDR1 and CDR2 (germline): MNHNY, SVGAGI (reference sequence). DNA for the CDR3: TGTGCCAGCAGTTCGGCCTCCTGGAGCGCAGATACGCAGTATTTT. Translation: CASSSASWSADTQYF.

This clonotype was seen a few times. This chain uses TRBV7-2 with TRBJ2-2, with 12 nucleotides matching TRBD2. V shed 4 bases, J shed 6 bases, and the junction held 12 bases outside the gene matches. Germline lookup yields CDR1 SGHTA and CDR2 FQGNSA. The CDR3 runs 18 residues. CDR3 DNA: TGTGCCAGCAGCTCACACCTAGCGGGAGGGACTCCACCCGGGGAGCTGTTTTTT. Translation: CASSSHLAGGTPPGELFF.